This T cell receptor beta chain was captured by sequencing in a study of cytomegalovirus exposure and HLA in healthy donors. Study information: Clustering assigned 70% to 90% of the approximately 430 genotyped donors to the Caucasian-associated ancestry cluster.

V lost 2 bases, J lost 2 bases, and 9 bases lay in between. This CDR3 spans 14 amino acids. Germline CDR1 reads ENHRY; CDR2 reads SYGVKD. It was with 60 Vbeta and 13 Jbeta primers that the PCR ran. The method was immunoSEQ multiplex PCR; TCRdb's version includes in-frame clones alone and lacks a portion of them. In total, the table holds 68,000 or so clones. The chain links TRBV10-3 to TRBJ1-2; D is unresolved. The source of this sequence is a female donor in good health and CMV-seropositive. The specimen was PBMCs. The CDR3 here is CAISESTLNYGYTF. The CDR3 bases are TGTGCCATCAGTGAGAGTACTCTGAACTATGGCTACACCTTC.